Listed below are T cell receptor beta chains from one sample, sequenced in a study of cytomegalovirus exposure and HLA in healthy donors. Measured with immunoSEQ multiplex PCR; TCRdb has only the in-frame clones, and not every one. The repertoire consists of 110,000 to 150,000 clones, with roughly 70% occurring once and the leading ten covering 2% to 2.5%. Specimen: PBMCs. Source of these receptors: a woman aged 60 to 75 in good health and CMV-seropositive. CDR3s leave out the opening cysteine and the closing phenylalanine or tryptophan. The order of the fields is CDR3 protein, CDR3 length, V gene, J gene.

cdr3_aa: ASIITGVTEAF
cdr3_length: 11
v_call: TRBV28
j_call: TRBJ1-1

cdr3_aa: ASSQEMALSGNTIY
cdr3_length: 14
v_call: TRBV4-1
j_call: TRBJ1-3

cdr3_aa: ASSFTGAATGELF
cdr3_length: 13
v_call: TRBV5-1
j_call: TRBJ2-2

cdr3_aa: ASSRSTGWNTETF
cdr3_length: 13
v_call: TRBV5-1
j_call: TRBJ1-1

cdr3_aa: ASSEEDSENQPQH
cdr3_length: 13
v_call: TRBV10-1
j_call: TRBJ1-5

cdr3_aa: ASSAIPSYEQY
cdr3_length: 11
v_call: TRBV9
j_call: TRBJ2-7

cdr3_aa: ASSESPGYFNSPLH
cdr3_length: 14
v_call: TRBV10-2
j_call: TRBJ1-6

cdr3_aa: SVATTSTAREQF
cdr3_length: 12
v_call: TRBV29-1
j_call: TRBJ2-1

cdr3_aa: ASRGGKETQY
cdr3_length: 10
v_call: TRBV30
j_call: TRBJ2-5

cdr3_aa: ASSSGTGGGYNQPQH
cdr3_length: 15
v_call: TRBV5-6
j_call: TRBJ1-5

cdr3_aa: ASSSPTPEETQY
cdr3_length: 12
v_call: TRBV5-4
j_call: TRBJ2-5

cdr3_aa: ASSPRDRAFTDTQY
cdr3_length: 14
v_call: TRBV27
j_call: TRBJ2-3

cdr3_aa: ASSERRRVKDEAF
cdr3_length: 13
v_call: TRBV6-1
j_call: TRBJ1-1

cdr3_aa: ASSQERSRGGYT
cdr3_length: 12
v_call: TRBV14
j_call: TRBJ1-2

cdr3_aa: ASSFSGKSSYNEQF
cdr3_length: 14
v_call: TRBV11-3
j_call: TRBJ2-1

cdr3_aa: ASSATSGRAGELF
cdr3_length: 13
v_call: TRBV2
j_call: TRBJ2-2

cdr3_aa: ASSLSGRVEYEQF
cdr3_length: 13
v_call: TRBV5-4
j_call: TRBJ2-1

cdr3_aa: ASGRSGYEQY
cdr3_length: 10
v_call: TRBV14
j_call: TRBJ2-7

cdr3_aa: AWSDRDEQY
cdr3_length: 9
v_call: TRBV30
j_call: TRBJ2-7

cdr3_aa: AISEPTSGRRNEQF
cdr3_length: 14
v_call: TRBV10-3
j_call: TRBJ2-1

cdr3_aa: ASSPDSMNTEAF
cdr3_length: 12
v_call: TRBV18
j_call: TRBJ1-1

cdr3_aa: ASSSGTGLAGANVLT
cdr3_length: 15
v_call: TRBV28
j_call: TRBJ2-6

cdr3_aa: ASSLGQGIDQPQH
cdr3_length: 13
v_call: TRBV5-6
j_call: TRBJ1-5

cdr3_aa: ASSEGGAGGYT
cdr3_length: 11
v_call: TRBV10-2
j_call: TRBJ1-2

cdr3_aa: ASSRGSYEQY
cdr3_length: 10
v_call: TRBV28
j_call: TRBJ2-7

cdr3_aa: ASSHGTGSF
cdr3_length: 9
v_call: TRBV5-1
j_call: TRBJ1-1

cdr3_aa: ASSPVGQGAYEQY
cdr3_length: 13
v_call: TRBV18
j_call: TRBJ2-7

cdr3_aa: AWTTVNPGNTIY
cdr3_length: 12
v_call: TRBV30
j_call: TRBJ1-3

cdr3_aa: ASSYWTGDYEQY
cdr3_length: 12
v_call: TRBV6-5
j_call: TRBJ2-7

cdr3_aa: ASRRGLAGGQRGEQY
cdr3_length: 15
v_call: TRBV27
j_call: TRBJ2-7

cdr3_aa: ASSPPRGTGVHYEQY
cdr3_length: 15
v_call: TRBV19
j_call: TRBJ2-7

cdr3_aa: ASSLGEALGNEQF
cdr3_length: 13
v_call: TRBV5-1
j_call: TRBJ2-1

cdr3_aa: ASSVAGATSGANVLT
cdr3_length: 15
v_call: TRBV28
j_call: TRBJ2-6

cdr3_aa: ASRSQTGLDNYGYT
cdr3_length: 14
v_call: TRBV28
j_call: TRBJ1-2

cdr3_aa: ASSPVRSSYNEQF
cdr3_length: 13
v_call: TRBV28
j_call: TRBJ2-1

cdr3_aa: SVVLLTGANTGELF
cdr3_length: 14
v_call: TRBV29-1
j_call: TRBJ2-2